Here is one T cell receptor beta chain with its context. Its antigen is not known. This record belongs to a study of radiotherapy plus CTLA-4 blockade in lung cancer. There are 14 residues in the CDR3. V was cut by 4 bases and J by 3 bases, with 12 bases left in between. Germline lookup yields CDR1 MDHEN and CDR2 SYDVKM. General study points: Clones derived from tumor TCRs expanded in blood after radiotherapy plus ipilimumab.

Sequenced by immunoSEQ multiplex PCR; TCRdb stores in-frame clones only, minus some. The table records 50,000 or so clones, roughly 80% of them present only once. The clonotype originates from a human donor with non-small cell lung cancer who had a partial response to radiotherapy plus ipilimumab. The chain uses TRBV28 and TRBJ2-5; D is possibly TRBD2 (6 bases). The sequences come from peripheral blood, collected from a patient treated with radiotherapy plus ipilimumab. The CDR3 region is CASSSPGGEETQYF. The CDR3 DNA reads TGTGCCAGCAGTTCCCCAGGAGGGGAAGAGACCCAGTACTTC.